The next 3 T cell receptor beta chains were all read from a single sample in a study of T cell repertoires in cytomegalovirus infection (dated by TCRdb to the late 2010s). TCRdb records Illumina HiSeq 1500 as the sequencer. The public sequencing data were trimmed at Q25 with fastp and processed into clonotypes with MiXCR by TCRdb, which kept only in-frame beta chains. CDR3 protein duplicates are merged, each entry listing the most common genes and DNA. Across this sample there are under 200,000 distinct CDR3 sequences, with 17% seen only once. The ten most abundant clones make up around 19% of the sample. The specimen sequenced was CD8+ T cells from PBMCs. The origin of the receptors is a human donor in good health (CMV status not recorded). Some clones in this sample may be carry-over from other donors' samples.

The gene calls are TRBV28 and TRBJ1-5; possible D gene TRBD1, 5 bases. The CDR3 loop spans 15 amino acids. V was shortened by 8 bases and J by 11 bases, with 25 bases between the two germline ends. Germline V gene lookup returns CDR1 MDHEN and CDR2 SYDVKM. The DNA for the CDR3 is TGTGCCAGCGAGTCTCGGACACCCTTGAAGAGAGCCCAGCATTTT. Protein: CASESRTPLKRAQHF.

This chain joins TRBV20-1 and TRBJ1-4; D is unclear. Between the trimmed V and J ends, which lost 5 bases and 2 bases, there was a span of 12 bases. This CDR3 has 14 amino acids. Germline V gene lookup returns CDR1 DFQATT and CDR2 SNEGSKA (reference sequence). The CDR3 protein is CSALIEHTNEKLFF. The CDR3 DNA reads TGCAGTGCTCTCATAGAGCATACTAATGAAAAACTGTTTTTT.

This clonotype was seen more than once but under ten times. The CDR3 bases are TGTGCCAGCAGTCGCGGGTCAGATACGCAGTATTTT. This gives the protein CASSRGSDTQYF. The rearrangement joins TRBV5-6 to TRBJ2-3; D is possibly TRBD2 (5 bases). V was cut by 5 bases and J by 4 bases, with 8 bases left in between. The V gene's germline CDR1 is SGHDT and CDR2 YYEEEE. The CDR3 runs 12 residues.